These T cell receptor beta chains were read from a single sample in a study of cytomegalovirus exposure and HLA in healthy donors. Profiling relied on immunoSEQ multiplex PCR, and the TCRdb table lists in-frame clones only, not all of them. The sample shows 120,000 to 150,000 clones, around 80% of them seen only once. Specimen: PBMCs. The origin of the receptors is a man aged 25-45 years in good health and CMV-seropositive. Each CDR3 is given with its conserved first and last residue. Each record gives: V gene, J gene, clone size, D gene, CDR3 DNA, CDR3 protein. The D gene is left open where the match is weak. Clone sizes are given selectively: once, few, many, or a class where the clone is expanded.

V gene: TRBV6-5; J gene: TRBJ2-7; clone size: -; D gene: -; CDR3 DNA: TGTGCCAGCAGTTCGCGGACAGACGAGCAGTACTTC; CDR3 protein: CASSSRTDEQYF
V gene: TRBV7-2; J gene: TRBJ2-5; clone size: -; D gene: -; CDR3 DNA: TGTGCCAGCAGCTTAGGACCACTAGGGGGGGGCCAAGAGACCCAGTACTTC; CDR3 protein: CASSLGPLGGGQETQYF
V gene: TRBV6-1; J gene: TRBJ2-7; clone size: -; D gene: -; CDR3 DNA: TGTGCCAGCAGGTCCTTAGTTAACGAGCAGTACTTC; CDR3 protein: CASRSLVNEQYF
V gene: TRBV5-4; J gene: TRBJ1-1; clone size: -; D gene: -; CDR3 DNA: TGTGCCAGCAGCTTGGGTCCGTCCGGGGGATTAAAGTACACTGAAGCTTTCTTT; CDR3 protein: CASSLGPSGGLKYTEAFF
V gene: TRBV5-4; J gene: TRBJ2-3; clone size: -; D gene: -; CDR3 DNA: TGTGCCAGCAGCCCCACCCGGAGTGGGACAGATACGCAGTATTTT; CDR3 protein: CASSPTRSGTDTQYF
V gene: TRBV19; J gene: TRBJ2-7; clone size: -; D gene: TRBD2; CDR3 DNA: TGTGCCAGTAGTGTAACTAGCGGGATCTCCTACGAGCAGTACTTC; CDR3 protein: CASSVTSGISYEQYF
V gene: TRBV19; J gene: TRBJ2-7; clone size: once; D gene: -; CDR3 DNA: TGTGCCAGTAGTATCCGGGAATGGAACTACGAGCAGTACTTC; CDR3 protein: CASSIREWNYEQYF
V gene: TRBV5-5; J gene: TRBJ1-5; clone size: -; D gene: -; CDR3 DNA: TGTGCCAGCAGCTTGCCCGGTAATCAGCCCCAGCATTTT; CDR3 protein: CASSLPGNQPQHF
V gene: TRBV5-1; J gene: TRBJ2-3; clone size: once; D gene: TRBD2; CDR3 DNA: TGCGCCAGCAGGTCCGGGACTAGCGGGGGTCGAGATACGCAGTATTTT; CDR3 protein: CASRSGTSGGRDTQYF
V gene: TRBV28; J gene: TRBJ2-3; clone size: -; D gene: -; CDR3 DNA: TGTGCCAGCATCTTTCGGACATCCAGGGGCACAGATACGCAGTATTTT; CDR3 protein: CASIFRTSRGTDTQYF
V gene: TRBV7-9; J gene: TRBJ2-7; clone size: -; D gene: TRBD1; CDR3 DNA: TGTGCCAGCAGCTTAGTAGGACAGGGGATCAACGAGCAGTACTTC; CDR3 protein: CASSLVGQGINEQYF
V gene: TRBV7-7; J gene: TRBJ2-2; clone size: -; D gene: TRBD1; CDR3 DNA: TGTGCCAGCAGCCTGACAGGGGCCACCGGGGAGCTGTTTTTT; CDR3 protein: CASSLTGATGELFF
V gene: TRBV7-2; J gene: TRBJ1-1; clone size: -; D gene: TRBD1; CDR3 DNA: TGTGCCAGCAGCTTAGTCGGACAGGGCGTGATCACTGAAGCTTTCTTT; CDR3 protein: CASSLVGQGVITEAFF
V gene: TRBV4-3; J gene: TRBJ1-5; clone size: -; D gene: TRBD1; CDR3 DNA: TGCGCCAGCAGCCCAGACAGGGGAGCGCAGCCCCAGCATTTT; CDR3 protein: CASSPDRGAQPQHF
V gene: TRBV6-1; J gene: TRBJ1-3; clone size: -; D gene: -; CDR3 DNA: TGTGCCGGCGCAGCAGGGGACTCTGGAAACACCATATATTTT; CDR3 protein: CAGAAGDSGNTIYF
V gene: TRBV30; J gene: TRBJ2-7; clone size: -; D gene: TRBD1; CDR3 DNA: TGTGCCTGGAGTGTAGGGCAGGGGGCACTCTACGAGCAGTACTTC; CDR3 protein: CAWSVGQGALYEQYF
V gene: TRBV28; J gene: TRBJ1-3; clone size: -; D gene: TRBD1; CDR3 DNA: TGTGCCAGCAGTTCGGCTTCGGGACAGGGACTTTTTGGAAACACCATATATTTT; CDR3 protein: CASSSASGQGLFGNTIYF
V gene: TRBV27; J gene: TRBJ2-7; clone size: -; D gene: TRBD2; CDR3 DNA: TGTGCCAGCAGTTTACCCCCGGCGGCTAGCGGGATGACCTCTTACGAGCAGTACTTC; CDR3 protein: CASSLPPAASGMTSYEQYF
V gene: TRBV11-2; J gene: TRBJ2-5; clone size: few; D gene: TRBD2; CDR3 DNA: TGTGCCAGCAGCTTACTAGCGGGGCAAGAGACCCAGTACTTC; CDR3 protein: CASSLLAGQETQYF
V gene: TRBV6-1; J gene: TRBJ1-5; clone size: -; D gene: -; CDR3 DNA: TGTGCCAGCAGTGAAAGGGCAGGGAACAATCAGCCCCAGCATTTT; CDR3 protein: CASSERAGNNQPQHF
V gene: TRBV28; J gene: TRBJ2-7; clone size: -; D gene: TRBD2; CDR3 DNA: TGTGCCAGCAGTGGGCCTAGCGGGGGATCCTACGAGCAGTACTTC; CDR3 protein: CASSGPSGGSYEQYF
V gene: TRBV4-1; J gene: TRBJ1-5; clone size: once; D gene: -; CDR3 DNA: TGCGCCAGCGAACTTAATTTGGGAGGGGGGGGCGGTAATCAGCCCCAGCATTTT; CDR3 protein: CASELNLGGGGGNQPQHF
V gene: TRBV19; J gene: TRBJ2-5; clone size: -; D gene: TRBD1; CDR3 DNA: TGTGCCAGTAGTACTTCAGGGGGCCGTTTTGGAGAGACCCAGTACTTC; CDR3 protein: CASSTSGGRFGETQYF
V gene: TRBV27; J gene: TRBJ1-1; clone size: -; D gene: -; CDR3 DNA: TGTGCCAGCAGTTTATCGGGGGCCCCTGAAGCTTTCTTT; CDR3 protein: CASSLSGAPEAFF
V gene: TRBV6-1; J gene: TRBJ2-1; clone size: -; D gene: -; CDR3 DNA: TGTGCCAGCGAAGACCTCGGGGTGGGTGAGCAGTTCTTC; CDR3 protein: CASEDLGVGEQFF
V gene: TRBV25-1; J gene: TRBJ1-6; clone size: -; D gene: TRBD1; CDR3 DNA: TGTGCCAGCAGTCCTAATACGGGACAGGTATATAATTCACCCCTCCACTTT; CDR3 protein: CASSPNTGQVYNSPLHF
V gene: TRBV28; J gene: TRBJ1-4; clone size: -; D gene: TRBD1; CDR3 DNA: TGTGCCAGCAGGTCACAGGGGTTAGGTGAAAAACTGTTTTTT; CDR3 protein: CASRSQGLGEKLFF
V gene: TRBV6-5; J gene: TRBJ1-4; clone size: once; D gene: -; CDR3 DNA: TGTGCCAGCAGTTACCGACCAGGGTCGGGTGAAAAACTGTTTTTT; CDR3 protein: CASSYRPGSGEKLFF
V gene: TRBV5-1; J gene: TRBJ2-7; clone size: -; D gene: TRBD1; CDR3 DNA: TGCGCCAGCAGCCCAAGGACAGGGTTCTACGAGCAGTACTTC; CDR3 protein: CASSPRTGFYEQYF
V gene: TRBV7-9; J gene: TRBJ2-3; clone size: -; D gene: TRBD1; CDR3 DNA: TGTGCCAGCAGCTTCCCCCGGGACAGGGAGACAGATACGCAGTATTTT; CDR3 protein: CASSFPRDRETDTQYF
V gene: TRBV29-1; J gene: TRBJ1-1; clone size: -; D gene: -; CDR3 DNA: TGCAGCGCAGATCGACGAGGCACTGAAGCTTTCTTT; CDR3 protein: CSADRRGTEAFF
V gene: TRBV5-4; J gene: TRBJ2-7; clone size: -; D gene: TRBD1; CDR3 DNA: TGTGCCAGCAGCTTGAACAGGGGGTCCGAGCAGTACTTC; CDR3 protein: CASSLNRGSEQYF
V gene: TRBV28; J gene: TRBJ2-1; clone size: once; D gene: -; CDR3 DNA: TGTGCCAGCAGTTTACCGGGGGATGAGCAGTTCTTC; CDR3 protein: CASSLPGDEQFF
V gene: TRBV30; J gene: TRBJ2-7; clone size: -; D gene: TRBD1; CDR3 DNA: TGTGCCTGGAGCCGGGACAGGGGAGACGAGCAGTACTTC; CDR3 protein: CAWSRDRGDEQYF
V gene: TRBV6-1; J gene: TRBJ2-7; clone size: few; D gene: -; CDR3 DNA: TGTGCCAGCAGGGCGGGGAGCGAGCAGTACTTC; CDR3 protein: CASRAGSEQYF
V gene: TRBV29-1; J gene: TRBJ2-7; clone size: -; D gene: TRBD2; CDR3 DNA: TGCAGCGGGGCCGTCCCGGGCCCAGGCGGGAGAGAATCCTACGAGCAGTACTTC; CDR3 protein: CSGAVPGPGGRESYEQYF
V gene: TRBV6-5; J gene: TRBJ1-1; clone size: few; D gene: -; CDR3 DNA: TGTGCCAGCAGCTCACAGGAAAACACTGAAGCTTTCTTT; CDR3 protein: CASSSQENTEAFF
V gene: TRBV5-1; J gene: TRBJ2-1; clone size: -; D gene: -; CDR3 DNA: TGCGCCAGCATCTTGGAACAGAGCTCCTACAATGAGCAGTTCTTC; CDR3 protein: CASILEQSSYNEQFF
V gene: TRBV28; J gene: TRBJ1-5; clone size: once; D gene: TRBD1; CDR3 DNA: TGTGCCAGCAGTTCAACACAGGGGGGCAATCAGCCCCAGCATTTT; CDR3 protein: CASSSTQGGNQPQHF
V gene: TRBV30; J gene: TRBJ2-5; clone size: -; D gene: -; CDR3 DNA: TGTGCCTGGAGTTTCGGGGACGGGAGAGAGACCCAGTACTTC; CDR3 protein: CAWSFGDGRETQYF
V gene: TRBV28; J gene: TRBJ2-1; clone size: once; D gene: TRBD2; CDR3 DNA: TGTGCCAGCAGTTTTACTAGCGGGATTAATGAGCAGTTCTTC; CDR3 protein: CASSFTSGINEQFF
V gene: TRBV6-6; J gene: TRBJ2-1; clone size: few; D gene: -; CDR3 DNA: TGTGCCAGCGGGACTCCGGGAGTTAATGAGCAGTTCTTC; CDR3 protein: CASGTPGVNEQFF
V gene: TRBV6-5; J gene: TRBJ2-2; clone size: -; D gene: TRBD2; CDR3 DNA: TGTGCCTCCGAGGGAGGGCAAGGGACCGGGGAGCTGTTTTTT; CDR3 protein: CASEGGQGTGELFF
V gene: TRBV20-1; J gene: TRBJ2-3; clone size: -; D gene: -; CDR3 DNA: TGCAGTGCTAGACCGGAGGATACGCAGTATTTT; CDR3 protein: CSARPEDTQYF
V gene: TRBV29-1; J gene: TRBJ2-5; clone size: -; D gene: -; CDR3 DNA: TGCAGCGTTGCCAGACTCCTCCAAGAGACCCAGTACTTC; CDR3 protein: CSVARLLQETQYF
V gene: TRBV27; J gene: TRBJ2-6; clone size: once; D gene: TRBD2; CDR3 DNA: TGTGCCAGCAGCCAGACTAGCGGGAGGGCCTCTGGGGCCAACGTCCTGACTTTC; CDR3 protein: CASSQTSGRASGANVLTF
V gene: TRBV28; J gene: TRBJ1-2; clone size: -; D gene: -; CDR3 DNA: TGTGCGGGGGGGGAGGCGGTTGGCTACACCTTC; CDR3 protein: CAGGEAVGYTF
V gene: TRBV2; J gene: TRBJ2-1; clone size: -; D gene: TRBD2; CDR3 DNA: TGTGCCAGCAGTGAACGGAGCGGGAGCGTTAATGAGCTGTTCTTC; CDR3 protein: CASSERSGSVNELFF
V gene: TRBV4-2; J gene: TRBJ2-1; clone size: -; D gene: TRBD2; CDR3 DNA: TGTGCCAGCAGCCAAGATCGGTCTAGCGGGTACAATGAGCAGTTCTTC; CDR3 protein: CASSQDRSSGYNEQFF
V gene: TRBV11-2; J gene: TRBJ2-3; clone size: -; D gene: TRBD2; CDR3 DNA: TGTGCCAGCAGCTTAGATCGGGGGGGAAGCACAGATACGCAGTATTTT; CDR3 protein: CASSLDRGGSTDTQYF
V gene: TRBV5-1; J gene: TRBJ2-5; clone size: -; D gene: TRBD1; CDR3 DNA: TGCGCCAGCAGCTTTCCGGGACAGGGGAAACGGGAGACCCAGTACTTC; CDR3 protein: CASSFPGQGKRETQYF
V gene: TRBV2; J gene: TRBJ2-7; clone size: -; D gene: -; CDR3 DNA: TGTGCCAGCAGTGAAATGGGGACAACCTACGAGCAGTACTTC; CDR3 protein: CASSEMGTTYEQYF
V gene: TRBV12-5; J gene: TRBJ2-2; clone size: -; D gene: -; CDR3 DNA: TGTGCTAGTGGTTTGGGGCAGAACACCGGGGAGCTGTCTTTT; CDR3 protein: CASGLGQNTGELSF